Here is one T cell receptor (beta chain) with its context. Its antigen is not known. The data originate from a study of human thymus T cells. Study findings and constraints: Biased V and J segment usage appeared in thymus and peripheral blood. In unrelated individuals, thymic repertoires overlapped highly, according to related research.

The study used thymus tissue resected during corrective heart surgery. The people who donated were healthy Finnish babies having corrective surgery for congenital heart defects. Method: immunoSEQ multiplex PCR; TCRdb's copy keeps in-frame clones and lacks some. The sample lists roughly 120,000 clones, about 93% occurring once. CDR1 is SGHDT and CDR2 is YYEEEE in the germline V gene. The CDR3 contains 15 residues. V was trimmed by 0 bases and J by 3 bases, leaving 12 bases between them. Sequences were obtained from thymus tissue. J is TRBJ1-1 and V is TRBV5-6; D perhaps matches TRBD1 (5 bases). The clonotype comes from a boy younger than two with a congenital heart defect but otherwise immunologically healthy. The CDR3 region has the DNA TGTGCCAGCAGCTTGGAGAGCAGGGAGCACACTGAAGCTTTCTTT. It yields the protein CASSLESREHTEAFF.